The clone carrying this T cell receptor beta chain was seen at least ten times. These data are taken from a study of CD8 T cells in ankylosing spondylitis. Each CDR3 protein is one row after TCRdb ran MiXCR on the 5' RACE reads. Of some 87,000 distinct CDR3 sequences listed, about 8.1% are singletons. Trimming stripped 1 base from V and 2 bases from J, with 6 bases between. Germline V lookup: CDR1 LGHDT, CDR2 YNNKEL (reference sequence). This CDR3 region has 14 residues. The specimen sequenced was blood, either unsorted or a sorted T cell fraction (not recorded which). The clonotype originates from a male donor with ankylosing spondylitis or in good health (not recorded which). This chain joins TRBV3-1 and TRBJ1-3; D call uncertain. The CDR3 reads CASSQGRAGNTIYF. The CDR3 DNA follows: TGTGCCAGCAGCCAAGGACGGGCTGGAAACACCATATATTTT.